This entry is about one T cell receptor (beta chain). The CDR3 runs 15 residues. Germline CDR1 and CDR2: SGHAT and FQNNGV. The V and J ends lost 4 bases and 0 bases respectively, with 10 bases between them. The source of the sample is a study of blood T cell repertoires in COVID-19. Sequencing was performed with immunoSEQ multiplex PCR; in TCRdb, only in-frame clones are kept and a portion is missing. Among about 140,000 clones listed, about 83% were seen once. The sequenced material came from peripheral blood. The chain uses TRBV11-2 and TRBJ1-3; a weak D match, TRBD1 (6 bases). The TCR sequence derives from a man in his fifties with acute or convalescent COVID-19. CDR3 DNA sequence: TGTGCCAGCAGCTATGGACAGATCTCTGGAAACACCATATATTTT. Translated: CASSYGQISGNTIYF. Using reference TRBV11-2 and TRBJ1-3 for the parts outside the CDR3, the full variable domain is EAGVAQSPRYKIIEKRQSVAFWCNPISGHATLYWYQQILGQGPKLLIQFQNNGVVDDSQLPKDRFSAERLKGVDSTLKIQPAKLEDSAVYLCASSYGQISGNTIYFGEGSWLTVV.